This is a list of T cell receptor beta chains from one sample in a study of blood T cell repertoires in COVID-19. Sequencing was performed with immunoSEQ multiplex PCR; in TCRdb, only in-frame clones are kept and a portion is missing. This sample has approximately 240,000 clones, with more than 70% found just once. Sequencing was performed on peripheral blood. The receptors originated from a woman in her forties who had recovered from COVID-19. The CDR3 runs from the conserved cysteine through the conserved F or W. A D gene is named only where the DNA matches it firmly.

V gene	D gene	J gene	CDR3 protein	CDR3 DNA
TRBV30	TRBD2	TRBJ2-5	CAWASGTRSVAAQYF	TGTGCCTGGGCCTCCGGGACTAGATCGGTCGCGGCCCAGTACTTC
TRBV29-1	TRBD2	TRBJ2-5	CSVRTSGSETQYF	TGCAGCGTTAGGACTAGCGGGAGTGAGACCCAGTACTTC
TRBV4-1	TRBD1	TRBJ1-1	CASSQDFGDRARATEAFF	TGCGCCAGCAGCCAAGATTTTGGGGACAGAGCACGGGCCACTGAAGCTTTCTTT
TRBV18	TRBD2	TRBJ2-1	CASSTIAGEGEQFF	TGTGCCAGCTCAACCATAGCGGGAGAGGGTGAGCAGTTCTTC
TRBV10-2	TRBD2	TRBJ2-1	CASSVLGGAGEQFF	TGCGCCAGCAGTGTTCTCGGGGGGGCCGGGGAGCAGTTCTTC
TRBV27	TRBD1	TRBJ1-2	CASDPHRGWVNYGYTF	TGTGCCAGCGATCCCCACAGGGGCTGGGTAAACTATGGCTACACCTTC
TRBV20-1	TRBD2	TRBJ2-2	CSASGLAGANTGELFF	TGCAGTGCTAGTGGACTAGCGGGAGCGAACACCGGGGAGCTGTTTTTT
TRBV28	NA	TRBJ1-3	CASRGSDSISGNTIYF	TGTGCCAGCAGGGGGTCGGACAGTATCTCTGGAAACACCATATATTTT
TRBV28	TRBD1	TRBJ2-3	CASTSLGTGGDTQYF	TGTGCCAGCACCTCCCTAGGGACAGGGGGTGATACGCAGTATTTT
TRBV14	TRBD1	TRBJ2-7	CASSQDLGTGYEQYF	TGTGCCAGCAGCCAAGATCTAGGGACAGGGTACGAGCAGTACTTC
TRBV24-1	NA	TRBJ2-5	CATSDPDTARAQYF	TGTGCCACCAGTGACCCGGACACCGCCCGGGCCCAGTACTTC